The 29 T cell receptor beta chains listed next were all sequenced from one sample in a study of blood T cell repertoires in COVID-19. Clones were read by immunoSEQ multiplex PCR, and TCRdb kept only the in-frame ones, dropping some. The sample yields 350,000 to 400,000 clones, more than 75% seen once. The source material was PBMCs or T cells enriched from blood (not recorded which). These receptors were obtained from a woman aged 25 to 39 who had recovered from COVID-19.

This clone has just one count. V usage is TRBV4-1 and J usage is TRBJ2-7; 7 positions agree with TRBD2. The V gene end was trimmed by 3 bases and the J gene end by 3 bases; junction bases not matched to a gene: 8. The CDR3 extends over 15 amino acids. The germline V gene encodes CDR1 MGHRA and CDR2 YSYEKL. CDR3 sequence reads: CASSQFSGSNYEQYF. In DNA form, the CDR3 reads TGCGCCAGCAGCCAGTTTAGCGGGTCGAACTACGAGCAGTACTTC.

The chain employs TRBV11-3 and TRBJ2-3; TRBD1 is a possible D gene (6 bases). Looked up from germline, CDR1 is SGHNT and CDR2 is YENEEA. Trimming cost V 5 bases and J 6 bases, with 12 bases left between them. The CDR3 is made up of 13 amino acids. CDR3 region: CASSPQGSDTQYF. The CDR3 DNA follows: TGTGCCAGCAGCCCACAGGGTTCGGATACGCAGTATTTT.

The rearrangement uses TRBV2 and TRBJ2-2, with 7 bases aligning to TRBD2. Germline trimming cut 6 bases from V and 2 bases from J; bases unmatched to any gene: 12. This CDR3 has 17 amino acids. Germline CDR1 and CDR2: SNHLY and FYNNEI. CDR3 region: CASRTSGRLDNTGELFF. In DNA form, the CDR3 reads TGTGCCAGCAGAACATCCGGGAGGCTTGACAACACCGGGGAGCTGTTTTTT.

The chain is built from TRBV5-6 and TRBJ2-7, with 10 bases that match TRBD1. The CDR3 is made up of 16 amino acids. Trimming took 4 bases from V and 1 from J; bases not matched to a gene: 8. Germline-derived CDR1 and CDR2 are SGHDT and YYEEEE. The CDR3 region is CASSGEDRGTSYEQYF. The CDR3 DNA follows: TGTGCCAGCAGCGGAGAGGACAGGGGGACATCCTACGAGCAGTACTTC.

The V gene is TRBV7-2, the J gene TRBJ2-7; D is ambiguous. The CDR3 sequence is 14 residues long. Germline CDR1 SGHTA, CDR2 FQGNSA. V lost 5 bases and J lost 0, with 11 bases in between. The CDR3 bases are TGTGCCAGCAGCCCCGCAGATCGCTCCTACGAGCAGTACTTC. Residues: CASSPADRSYEQYF.

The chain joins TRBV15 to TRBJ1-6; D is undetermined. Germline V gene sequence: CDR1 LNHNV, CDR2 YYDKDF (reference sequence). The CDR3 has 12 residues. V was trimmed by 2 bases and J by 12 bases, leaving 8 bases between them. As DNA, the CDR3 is TGTGCCACCAGCAGATTCGGGGAACCCCTCCACTTT. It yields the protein CATSRFGEPLHF.

DNA of the CDR3: TGTGCCAGCAGCTTAGGCGGGCTAGCGGGGCACTCTGGGGCCAACGTCCTGACTTTC. Translating it yields CASSLGGLAGHSGANVLTF. The V call is TRBV7-6, the J call TRBJ2-6, with 9 bases lining up with TRBD2. V gave up 1 base and J gave up 0 bases; unmatched junction bases: 7. The CDR3 is 19 amino acids. Germline V gives CDR1 SGHVS, CDR2 FNYEAQ.

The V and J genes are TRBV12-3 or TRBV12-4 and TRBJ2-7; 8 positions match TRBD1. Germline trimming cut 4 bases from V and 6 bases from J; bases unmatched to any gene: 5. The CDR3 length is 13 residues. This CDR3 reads CASSSTGASEQYF. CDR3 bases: TGTGCCAGCAGTTCGACAGGGGCTTCCGAGCAGTACTTC.

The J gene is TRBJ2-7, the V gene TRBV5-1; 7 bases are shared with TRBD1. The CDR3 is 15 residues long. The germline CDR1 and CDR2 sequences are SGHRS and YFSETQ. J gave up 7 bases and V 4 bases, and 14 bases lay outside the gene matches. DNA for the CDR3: TGCGCCAGCAGCACAAGGCGACAGGGAACGGGGGAGCAGTACTTC. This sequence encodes CASSTRRQGTGEQYF.

The chain's CDR3 is CASSTPTGNPDTQYF. CDR3 nucleotides: TGTGCCAGCTCGACTCCGACAGGCAATCCAGATACGCAGTATTTT. V is TRBV18 and J is TRBJ2-3; D perhaps matches TRBD1 (6 bases). Germline lookup yields CDR1 KGHSH and CDR2 LQKENI. The V and J ends lost 6 bases and 4 bases respectively, with 17 bases between them. The CDR3 contains 15 residues.

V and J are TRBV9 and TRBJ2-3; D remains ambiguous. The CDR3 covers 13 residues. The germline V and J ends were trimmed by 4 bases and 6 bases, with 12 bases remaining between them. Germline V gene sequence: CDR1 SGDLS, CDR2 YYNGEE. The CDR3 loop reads CASSPLGTDTQYF. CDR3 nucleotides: TGTGCCAGCAGCCCCCTAGGAACCGATACGCAGTATTTT.

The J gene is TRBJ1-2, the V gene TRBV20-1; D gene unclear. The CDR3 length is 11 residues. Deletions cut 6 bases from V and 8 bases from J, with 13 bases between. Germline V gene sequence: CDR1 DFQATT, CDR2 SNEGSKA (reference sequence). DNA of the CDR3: TGCAGTGCGCAGACGGGAGAGGGCTACACCTTC. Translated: CSAQTGEGYTF.

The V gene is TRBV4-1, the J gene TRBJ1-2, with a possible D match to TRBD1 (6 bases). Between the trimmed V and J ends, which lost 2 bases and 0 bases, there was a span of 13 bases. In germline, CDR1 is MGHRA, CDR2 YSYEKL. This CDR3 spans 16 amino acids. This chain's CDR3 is CASSQPTRTANYGYTF. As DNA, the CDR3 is TGCGCCAGCAGCCAACCTACTAGGACAGCTAACTATGGCTACACCTTC.

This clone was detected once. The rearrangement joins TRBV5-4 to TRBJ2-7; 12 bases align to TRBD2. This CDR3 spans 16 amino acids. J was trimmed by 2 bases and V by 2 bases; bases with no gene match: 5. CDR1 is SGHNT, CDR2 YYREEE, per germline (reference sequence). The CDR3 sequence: CASSFRTSGTPYEQYF. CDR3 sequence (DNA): TGTGCCAGCAGCTTTAGGACTAGCGGGACCCCCTACGAGCAGTACTTC.

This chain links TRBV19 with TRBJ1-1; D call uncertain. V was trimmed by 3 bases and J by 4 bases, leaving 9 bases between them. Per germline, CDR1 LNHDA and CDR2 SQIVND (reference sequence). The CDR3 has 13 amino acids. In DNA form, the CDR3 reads TGTGCCAGTAGTATGGGCGTGGCCACTGAAGCTTTCTTT. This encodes CASSMGVATEAFF.

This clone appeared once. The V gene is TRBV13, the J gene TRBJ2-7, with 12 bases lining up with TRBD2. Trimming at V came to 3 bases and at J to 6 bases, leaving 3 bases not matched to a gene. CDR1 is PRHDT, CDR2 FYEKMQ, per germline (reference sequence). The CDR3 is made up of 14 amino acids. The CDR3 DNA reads TGTGCCAGCAGCTTTTGGACTAGCGGGACCGAGCAGTACTTC. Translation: CASSFWTSGTEQYF.

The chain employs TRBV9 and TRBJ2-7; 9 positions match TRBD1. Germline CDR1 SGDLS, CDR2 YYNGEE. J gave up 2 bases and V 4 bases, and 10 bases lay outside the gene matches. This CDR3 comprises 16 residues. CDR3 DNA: TGTGCCAGCAGCCCGGCCCACAGGGGGCCCCCCTACGAGCAGTACTTC. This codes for CASSPAHRGPPYEQYF.

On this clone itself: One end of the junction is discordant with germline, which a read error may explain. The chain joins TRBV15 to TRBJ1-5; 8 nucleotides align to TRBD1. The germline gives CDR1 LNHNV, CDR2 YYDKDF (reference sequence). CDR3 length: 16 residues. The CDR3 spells CATSRLTGGSDQPQHF. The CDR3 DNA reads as TGTGCCACCAGCAGACTAACAGGGGGTAGCGATCAGCCCCAGCATTTT.

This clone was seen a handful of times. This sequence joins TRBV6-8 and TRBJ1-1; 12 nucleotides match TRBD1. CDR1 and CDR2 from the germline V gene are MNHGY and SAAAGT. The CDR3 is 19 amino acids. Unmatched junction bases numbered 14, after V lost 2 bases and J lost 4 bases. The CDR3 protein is CASSYRDRGRASMGTEAFF. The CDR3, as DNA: TGTGCCAGCAGTTACAGGGACAGGGGGCGCGCATCTATGGGCACTGAAGCTTTCTTT.

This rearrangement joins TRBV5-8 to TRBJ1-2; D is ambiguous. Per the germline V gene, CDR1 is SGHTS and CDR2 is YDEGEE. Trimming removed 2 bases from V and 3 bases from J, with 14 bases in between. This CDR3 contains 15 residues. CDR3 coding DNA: TGTGCCAGCAGCTTTGGAAACCCGGGATACTATGGCTACACCTTC. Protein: CASSFGNPGYYGYTF.

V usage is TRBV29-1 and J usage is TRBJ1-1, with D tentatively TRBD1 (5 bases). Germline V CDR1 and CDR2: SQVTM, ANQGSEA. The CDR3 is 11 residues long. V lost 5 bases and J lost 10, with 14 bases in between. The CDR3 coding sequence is TGCAGCGTTCCTGGAGCAGGGCGAGCTTTCTTT. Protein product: CSVPGAGRAFF.

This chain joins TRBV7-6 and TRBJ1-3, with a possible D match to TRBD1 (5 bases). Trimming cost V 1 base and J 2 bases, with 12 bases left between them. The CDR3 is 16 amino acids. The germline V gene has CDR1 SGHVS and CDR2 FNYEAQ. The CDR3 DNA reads TGTGCCAGCAGCTTAGAGGGGCGCAATCCTGGAAACACCATATATTTT. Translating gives CASSLEGRNPGNTIYF. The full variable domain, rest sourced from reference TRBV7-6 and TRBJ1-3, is GAGVSQSPRYKVTKRGQDVALRCDPISGHVSLYWYRQALGQGPEFLTYFNYEAQQDKSGLPNDRFSAERPEGSISTLTIQRTEQRDSAMYRCASSLEGRNPGNTIYFGEGSWLTVV.

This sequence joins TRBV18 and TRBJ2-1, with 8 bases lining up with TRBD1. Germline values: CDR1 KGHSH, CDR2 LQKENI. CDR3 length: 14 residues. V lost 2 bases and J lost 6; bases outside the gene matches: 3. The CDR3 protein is CASSPTTGGNEQFF. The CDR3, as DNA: TGTGCCAGCTCACCAACTACAGGGGGCAATGAGCAGTTCTTC.

CDR3 sequence: CASSRTPYEQYF. Here the CDR3 DNA reads TGTGCCAGCAGCAGGACTCCTTACGAGCAGTACTTC. The V call is TRBV7-8, the J call TRBJ2-7; D is possibly TRBD2 (5 bases). This CDR3 comprises 12 residues. The germline CDR1 and CDR2 sequences are SGHVS and FQNEAQ. V was clipped by 5 bases and J by 4 bases, with 9 bases between them.

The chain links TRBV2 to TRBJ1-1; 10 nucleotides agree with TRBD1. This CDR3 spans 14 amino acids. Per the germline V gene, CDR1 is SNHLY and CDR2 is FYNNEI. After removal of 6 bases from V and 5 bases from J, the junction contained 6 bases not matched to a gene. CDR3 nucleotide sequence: TGTGCCAGCAGCCAGGGACAGGGGTTGACTGAAGCTTTCTTT. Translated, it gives CASSQGQGLTEAFF.

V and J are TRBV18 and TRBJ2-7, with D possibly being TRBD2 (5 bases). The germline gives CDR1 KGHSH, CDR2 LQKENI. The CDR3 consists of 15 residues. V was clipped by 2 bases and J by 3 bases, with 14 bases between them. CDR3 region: CASSPTGRSDYEQYF. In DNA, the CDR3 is TGTGCCAGCTCACCAACGGGAAGGAGTGACTACGAGCAGTACTTC.

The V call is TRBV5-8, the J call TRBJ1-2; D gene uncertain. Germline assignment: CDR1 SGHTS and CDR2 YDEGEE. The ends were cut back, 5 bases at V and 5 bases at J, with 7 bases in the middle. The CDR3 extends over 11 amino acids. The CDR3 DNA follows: TGTGCCAGCAGACTCCTATATGGCTACACCTTC. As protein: CASRLLYGYTF.

Written as DNA, the CDR3 is TGTGCCAGCAGCCCAGGACTAGCGGACACCGGGGAGCTGTTTTTT. It is translated as CASSPGLADTGELFF. The chain employs TRBV11-3 and TRBJ2-2, with 10 bases fitting TRBD2. CDR1 is SGHNT and CDR2 is YENEEA in the germline V gene. The V segment lost 5 bases and the J segment 3 bases; nucleotides outside the gene matches: 3. The CDR3 has 15 residues.

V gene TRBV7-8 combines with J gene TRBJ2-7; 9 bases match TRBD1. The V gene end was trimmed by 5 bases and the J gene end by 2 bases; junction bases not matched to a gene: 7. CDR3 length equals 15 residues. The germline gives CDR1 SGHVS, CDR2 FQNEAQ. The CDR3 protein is CASSPRNRGPYEQYF. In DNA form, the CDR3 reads TGTGCCAGCAGCCCACGGAACAGGGGGCCCTACGAGCAGTACTTC.